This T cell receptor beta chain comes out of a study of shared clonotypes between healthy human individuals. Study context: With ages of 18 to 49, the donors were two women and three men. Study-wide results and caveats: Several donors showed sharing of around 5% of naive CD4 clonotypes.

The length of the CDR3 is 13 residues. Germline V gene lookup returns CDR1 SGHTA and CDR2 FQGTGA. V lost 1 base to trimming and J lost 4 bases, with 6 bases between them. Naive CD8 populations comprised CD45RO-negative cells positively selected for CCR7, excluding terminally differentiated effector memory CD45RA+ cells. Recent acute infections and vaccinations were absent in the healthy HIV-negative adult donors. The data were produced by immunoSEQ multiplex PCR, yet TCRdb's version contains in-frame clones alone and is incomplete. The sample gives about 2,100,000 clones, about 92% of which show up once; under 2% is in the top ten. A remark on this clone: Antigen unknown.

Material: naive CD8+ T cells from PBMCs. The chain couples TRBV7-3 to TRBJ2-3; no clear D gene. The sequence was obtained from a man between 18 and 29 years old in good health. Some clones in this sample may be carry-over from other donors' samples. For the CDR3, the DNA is TGTGCCAGCAGCTTAAAGTCGTCAGATACGCAGTATTTT. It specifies CASSLKSSDTQYF.